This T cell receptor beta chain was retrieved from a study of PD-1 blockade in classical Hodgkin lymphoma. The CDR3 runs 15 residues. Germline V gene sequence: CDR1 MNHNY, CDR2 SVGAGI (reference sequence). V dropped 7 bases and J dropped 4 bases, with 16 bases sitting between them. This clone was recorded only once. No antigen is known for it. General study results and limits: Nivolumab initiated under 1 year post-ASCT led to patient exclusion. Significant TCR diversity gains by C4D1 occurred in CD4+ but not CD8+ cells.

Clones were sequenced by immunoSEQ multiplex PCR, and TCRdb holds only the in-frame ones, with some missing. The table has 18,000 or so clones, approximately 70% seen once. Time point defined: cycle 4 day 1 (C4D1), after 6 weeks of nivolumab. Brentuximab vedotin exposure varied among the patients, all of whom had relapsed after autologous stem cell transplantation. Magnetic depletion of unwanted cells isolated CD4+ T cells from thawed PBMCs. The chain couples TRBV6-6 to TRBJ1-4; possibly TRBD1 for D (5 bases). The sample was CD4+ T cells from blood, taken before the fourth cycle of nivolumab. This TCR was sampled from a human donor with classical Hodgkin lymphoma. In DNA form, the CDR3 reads TGTGCCAGCACCGAACCCCCGGGGCTTAATGAAAAACTGTTTTTT. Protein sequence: CASTEPPGLNEKLFF.